This TCR beta chain was retrieved from a study of molecular identifiers for immune sequencing clone quantification. Overall study results and limits: Over 99% of effector molecules, yet under 1% of naive-cell molecules, were held by clones above 20 RNA copies. Among 1 million or so naive cells, as was reported, spiked Jurkat TCR RNA from one cell was detectable.

Details on this clonotype: Its antigen is as yet unknown.

Deletions cut 7 bases from V and 3 bases from J, with 10 bases between. The germline V gene encodes CDR1 LNHDA and CDR2 SQIVND (reference sequence). There are 13 residues in the CDR3. Previously described methods and listed TCR primers produced bulk TCR libraries. From the PCR reads, TCRdb called clonotypes with MiXCR, one entry per CDR3 protein. Found here are a few hundred thousand distinct CDR3 sequences, under 25% of them singletons; the top ten hold roughly 0.7%. Naive CD8 T cells were FACS-sorted by CD8+CD4-CCR7+CD45RA+ markers. This TCR was sampled from a human donor in good health. Some libraries in this study had Jurkat cell RNA spiked in. The chain employs TRBV19 and TRBJ2-1, with D perhaps TRBD2 (5 bases). The sample consisted of naive CD8+ T cells from blood, with Jurkat cell RNA spiked in. Subset given: FACS-sorted CD8+CD4-CCR7+CD45RA+ naive T cells. The CDR3 DNA is TGTGCCAGTAATTCGGGGTTCTACAATGAGCAGTTCTTC. Amino acid sequence: CASNSGFYNEQFF. Variable domain in full (rest from reference TRBV19 and TRBJ2-1): DGGITQSPKYLFRKEGQNVTLSCEQNLNHDAMYWYRQDPGQGLRLIYYSQIVNDFQKGDIAEGYSVSREKKESFPLTVTSAQKNPTAFYLCASNSGFYNEQFFGPGTRLTVL.